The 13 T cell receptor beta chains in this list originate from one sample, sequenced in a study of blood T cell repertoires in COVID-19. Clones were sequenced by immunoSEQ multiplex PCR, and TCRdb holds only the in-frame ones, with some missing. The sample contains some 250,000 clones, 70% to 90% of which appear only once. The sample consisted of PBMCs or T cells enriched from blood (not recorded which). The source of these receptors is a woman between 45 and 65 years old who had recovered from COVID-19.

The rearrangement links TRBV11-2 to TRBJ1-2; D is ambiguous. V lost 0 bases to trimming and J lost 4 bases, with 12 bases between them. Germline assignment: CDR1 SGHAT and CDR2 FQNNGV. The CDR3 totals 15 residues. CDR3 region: CASSLDRLDFYGYTF. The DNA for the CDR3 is TGTGCCAGCAGCTTAGATCGATTGGACTTCTATGGCTACACCTTC.

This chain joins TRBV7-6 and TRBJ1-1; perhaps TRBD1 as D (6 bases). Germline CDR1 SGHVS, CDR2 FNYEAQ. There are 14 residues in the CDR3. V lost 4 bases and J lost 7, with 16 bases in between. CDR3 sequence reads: CASSYMDRGGEAFF. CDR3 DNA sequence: TGTGCCAGCAGCTATATGGACAGAGGTGGTGAAGCTTTCTTT.

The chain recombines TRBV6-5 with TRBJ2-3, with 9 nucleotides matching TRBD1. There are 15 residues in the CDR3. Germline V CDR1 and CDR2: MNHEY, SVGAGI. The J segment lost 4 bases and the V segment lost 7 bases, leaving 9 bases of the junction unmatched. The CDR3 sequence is CASKDRGIVADTQYF. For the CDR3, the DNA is TGTGCCAGCAAAGACAGGGGGATTGTTGCAGATACGCAGTATTTT.

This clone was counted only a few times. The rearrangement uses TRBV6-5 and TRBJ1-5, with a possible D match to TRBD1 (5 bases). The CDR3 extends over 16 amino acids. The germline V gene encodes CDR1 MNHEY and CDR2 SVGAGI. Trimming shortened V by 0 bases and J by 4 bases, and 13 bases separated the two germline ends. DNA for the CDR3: TGTGCCAGCAGTTACTCCTGGGGGGATTGGAATCAGCCCCAGCATTTT. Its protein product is CASSYSWGDWNQPQHF.

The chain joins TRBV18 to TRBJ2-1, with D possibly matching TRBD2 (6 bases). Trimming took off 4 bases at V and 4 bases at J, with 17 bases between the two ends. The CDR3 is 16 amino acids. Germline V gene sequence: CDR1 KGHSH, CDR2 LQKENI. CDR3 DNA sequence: TGTGCCAGCTCACGGGATAGGAGGGTTACTTACAATGAGCAGTTCTTC. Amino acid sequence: CASSRDRRVTYNEQFF.

The CDR3 nucleotides read TGTGCCAGGGACAGGGGGGGGAACACCGGGGAGCTGTTTTTT. Amino acid sequence: CARDRGGNTGELFF. This chain joins TRBV6-5 and TRBJ2-2, with TRBD1 matching 10 bases. V lost 9 bases and J lost 1; bases outside the gene matches: 2. This CDR3 is built from 14 residues. Germline assignment: CDR1 MNHEY and CDR2 SVGAGI.

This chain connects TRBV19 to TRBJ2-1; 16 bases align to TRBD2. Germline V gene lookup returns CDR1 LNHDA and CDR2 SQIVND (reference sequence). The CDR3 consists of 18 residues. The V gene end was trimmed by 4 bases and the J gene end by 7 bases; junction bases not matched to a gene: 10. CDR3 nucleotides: TGTGCCAGTAGTAGCCGGGGACTAGCGGGAGGGAAGGGGAATGAGCAGTTCTTC. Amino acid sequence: CASSSRGLAGGKGNEQFF. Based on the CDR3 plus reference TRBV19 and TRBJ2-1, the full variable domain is DGGITQSPKYLFRKEGQNVTLSCEQNLNHDAMYWYRQDPGQGLRLIYYSQIVNDFQKGDIAEGYSVSREKKESFPLTVTSAQKNPTAFYLCASSSRGLAGGKGNEQFFGPGTRLTVL.

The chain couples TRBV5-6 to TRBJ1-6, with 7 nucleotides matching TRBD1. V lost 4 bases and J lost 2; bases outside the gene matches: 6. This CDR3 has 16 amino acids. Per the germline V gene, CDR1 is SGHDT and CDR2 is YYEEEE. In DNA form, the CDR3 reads TGTGCCAGCAGCCGCCTGGACAGGACCTATAATTCACCCCTCCACTTT. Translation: CASSRLDRTYNSPLHF.

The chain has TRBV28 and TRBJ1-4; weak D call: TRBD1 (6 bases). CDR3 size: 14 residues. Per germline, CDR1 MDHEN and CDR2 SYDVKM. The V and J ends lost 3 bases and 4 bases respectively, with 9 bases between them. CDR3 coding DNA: TGTGCCAGCAGTTTGGGACAAAATAATGAAAAACTGTTTTTT. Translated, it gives CASSLGQNNEKLFF. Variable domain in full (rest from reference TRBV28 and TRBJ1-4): DVKVTQSSRYLVKRTGEKVFLECVQDMDHENMFWYRQDPGLGLRLIYFSYDVKMKEKGDIPEGYSVSREKKERFSLILESASTNQTSMYLCASSLGQNNEKLFFGSGTQLSVL.

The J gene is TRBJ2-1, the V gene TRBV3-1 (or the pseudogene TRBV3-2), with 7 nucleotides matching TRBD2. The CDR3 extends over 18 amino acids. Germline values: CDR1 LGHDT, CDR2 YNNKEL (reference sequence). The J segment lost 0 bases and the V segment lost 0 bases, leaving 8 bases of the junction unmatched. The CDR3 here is CASSQEAGRILSYNEQFF. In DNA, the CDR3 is TGTGCCAGCAGCCAAGAAGCGGGGCGCATCCTCTCCTACAATGAGCAGTTCTTC.

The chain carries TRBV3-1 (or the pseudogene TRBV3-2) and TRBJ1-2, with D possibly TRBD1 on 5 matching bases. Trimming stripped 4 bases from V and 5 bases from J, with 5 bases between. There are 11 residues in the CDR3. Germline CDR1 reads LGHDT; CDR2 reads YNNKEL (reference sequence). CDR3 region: CASSPGYGYTF. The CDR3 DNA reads TGTGCCAGCAGCCCAGGGTATGGCTACACCTTC.

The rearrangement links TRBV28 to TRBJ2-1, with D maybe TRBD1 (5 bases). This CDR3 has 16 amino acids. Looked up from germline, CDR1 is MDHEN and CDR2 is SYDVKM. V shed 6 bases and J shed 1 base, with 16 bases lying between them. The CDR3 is CASSPVAQGSYNEQFF. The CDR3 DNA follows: TGTGCCAGCAGCCCTGTCGCCCAGGGTTCCTACAATGAGCAGTTCTTC.

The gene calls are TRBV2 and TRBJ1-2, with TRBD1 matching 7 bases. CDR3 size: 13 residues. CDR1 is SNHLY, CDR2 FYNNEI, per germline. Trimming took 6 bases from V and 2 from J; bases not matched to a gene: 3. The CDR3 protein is CASRQGLNYGYTF. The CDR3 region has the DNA TGTGCCAGCAGACAGGGGTTAAACTATGGCTACACCTTC. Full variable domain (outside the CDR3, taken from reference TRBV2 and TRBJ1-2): EPEVTQTPSHQVTQMGQEVILRCVPISNHLYFYWYRQILGQKVEFLVSFYNNEISEKSEIFDDQFSVERPDGSNFTLKIRSTKLEDSAMYFCASRQGLNYGYTFGSGTRLTVV.